This T cell receptor beta chain stems from a study of naive and memory T cell subsets. CDR3 length equals 13 residues. Per germline, CDR1 MGHRA and CDR2 YSYEKL. Trimming removed 1 base from V and 2 bases from J, with 4 bases in between. Study findings and constraints: Between naive and memory subsets, TCR abundance power law exponents differed. Gini index rose across naive, CM, EM and EMRA in CD4 and CD8.

CD8 T cells were positively selected from what remained after CD4 positive selection. The beta constant-region primer was an equimolar mix of two oligonucleotides covering TRBC1 and TRBC2. The ligated cDNA underwent four PCR rounds using SP2 and nested alpha and beta constant-region primers. TCRdb ran MiXCR on the UMI-ligation and nested PCR reads and lists one entry per CDR3 protein. Here the sample spans 7,000 to 9,000 distinct CDR3 sequences, less than 35% being singletons. In regard to this clonotype: Its target is not known.

This receptor was taken from a human donor in good health. Sequencing was done on a sample of CD8+ TEMRA cells from blood. Subset noted: effector memory re-expressing CD45RA, CD45RA+ CD27-. This sequence joins TRBV4-1 and TRBJ2-3; D gene unclear. This CDR3 is CASSQALTDTQYF. CDR3 coding DNA: TGCGCCAGCAGCCAAGCCCTCACAGATACGCAGTATTTT.